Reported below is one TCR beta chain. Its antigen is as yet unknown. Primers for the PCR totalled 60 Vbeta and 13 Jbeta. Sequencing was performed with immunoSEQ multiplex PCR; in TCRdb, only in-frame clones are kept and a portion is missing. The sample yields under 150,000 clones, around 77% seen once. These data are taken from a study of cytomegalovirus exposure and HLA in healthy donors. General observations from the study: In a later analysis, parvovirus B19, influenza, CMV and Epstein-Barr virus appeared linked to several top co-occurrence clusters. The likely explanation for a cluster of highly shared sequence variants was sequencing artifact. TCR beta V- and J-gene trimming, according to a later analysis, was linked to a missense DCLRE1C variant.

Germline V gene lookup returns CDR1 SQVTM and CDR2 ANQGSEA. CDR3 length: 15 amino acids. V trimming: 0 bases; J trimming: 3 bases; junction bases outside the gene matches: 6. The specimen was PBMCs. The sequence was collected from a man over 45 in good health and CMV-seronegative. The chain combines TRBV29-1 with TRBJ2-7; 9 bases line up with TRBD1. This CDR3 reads CSVEEDRGGDYEQYF. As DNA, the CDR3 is TGCAGCGTTGAAGAGGACAGGGGAGGTGACTACGAGCAGTACTTC.